Presented here are 4 T cell receptor beta chains from one specimen sequenced in a study of blood T cell repertoires in COVID-19. The protocol was immunoSEQ multiplex PCR, while the TCRdb copy is restricted to in-frame clones and leaves out a portion. The top ten hold roughly 1.2% of the sample, which has around 400,000 clones, more than 80% seen once. The specimen sequenced was peripheral blood. These receptors were taken from a man aged 35-49 years with acute or convalescent COVID-19.

V is TRBV18 and J is TRBJ2-5, with TRBD1 identical over 7 bases. Germline-derived CDR1 and CDR2 are KGHSH and LQKENI. The CDR3 loop spans 15 amino acids. The junction had 5 bases not matched to a gene; V was cut back by 2 bases and J by 2 bases. CDR3 sequence reads: CASSPEGARQETQYF. CDR3 nucleotide sequence: TGTGCCAGCTCACCAGAGGGGGCAAGACAAGAGACCCAGTACTTC.

This sequence joins TRBV4-1 and TRBJ1-6; 9 bases align to TRBD1. V lost 0 bases to trimming and J lost 10 bases; unmatched junction nucleotides: 10. This CDR3 is built from 17 residues. CDR1 and CDR2 (germline): MGHRA, YSYEKL. CDR3 DNA sequence: TGCGCCAGCAGCCAAGAGGGTCGTGGGACAGGGTACTCACCCCTCCACTTT. Translated: CASSQEGRGTGYSPLHF.

This chain links TRBV28 with TRBJ1-1; D not certain. Germline V gene lookup returns CDR1 MDHEN and CDR2 SYDVKM. V lost 3 bases to trimming and J lost 7 bases, with 9 bases between them. There are 12 residues in the CDR3. CDR3: CASSFLTIEAFF. As DNA, the CDR3 is TGTGCCAGCAGTTTTTTGACAATTGAAGCTTTCTTT.

The chain employs TRBV27 and TRBJ1-1; 8 bases line up with TRBD1. Germline V gene data show CDR1 as MNHEY and CDR2 as SMNVEV (reference sequence). Trimming cost V 3 bases and J 6 bases; bases outside gene matches: 6. This CDR3 has 14 residues. This CDR3 is CASSLDREVSEAFF. The DNA for the CDR3 is TGTGCCAGCAGTTTGGACAGGGAGGTCTCTGAAGCTTTCTTT.